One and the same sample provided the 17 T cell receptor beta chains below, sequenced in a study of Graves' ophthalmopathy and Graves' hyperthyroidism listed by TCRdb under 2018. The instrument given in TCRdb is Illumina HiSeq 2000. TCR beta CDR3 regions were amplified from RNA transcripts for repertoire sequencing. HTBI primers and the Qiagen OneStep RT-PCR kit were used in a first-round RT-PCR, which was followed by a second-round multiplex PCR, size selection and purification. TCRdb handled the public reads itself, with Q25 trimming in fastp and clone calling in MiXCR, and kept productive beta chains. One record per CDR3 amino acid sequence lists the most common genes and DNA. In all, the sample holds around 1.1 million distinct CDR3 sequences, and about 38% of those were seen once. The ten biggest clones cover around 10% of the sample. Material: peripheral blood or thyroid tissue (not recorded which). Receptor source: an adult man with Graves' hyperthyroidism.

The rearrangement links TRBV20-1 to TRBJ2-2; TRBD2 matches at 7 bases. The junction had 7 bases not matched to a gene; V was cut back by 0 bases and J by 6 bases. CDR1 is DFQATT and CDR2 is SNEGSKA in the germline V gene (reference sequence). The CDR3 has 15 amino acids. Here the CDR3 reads CSARDGGSKSGELFF. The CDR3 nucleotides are TGCAGTGCTAGAGATGGCGGGAGCAAGTCCGGGGAGCTGTTTTTT.

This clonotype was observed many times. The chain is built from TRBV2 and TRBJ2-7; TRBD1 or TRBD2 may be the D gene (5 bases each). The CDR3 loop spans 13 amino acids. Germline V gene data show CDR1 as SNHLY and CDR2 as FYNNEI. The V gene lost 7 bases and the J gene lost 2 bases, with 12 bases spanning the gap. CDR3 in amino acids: CASTPGPTYEQYF. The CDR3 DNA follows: TGTGCCAGCACCCCGGGACCAACCTACGAGCAGTACTTC. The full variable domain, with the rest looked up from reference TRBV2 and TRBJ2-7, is EPEVTQTPSHQVTQMGQEVILRCVPISNHLYFYWYRQILGQKVEFLVSFYNNEISEKSEIFDDQFSVERPDGSNFTLKIRSTKLEDSAMYFCASTPGPTYEQYFGPGTRLTVT.

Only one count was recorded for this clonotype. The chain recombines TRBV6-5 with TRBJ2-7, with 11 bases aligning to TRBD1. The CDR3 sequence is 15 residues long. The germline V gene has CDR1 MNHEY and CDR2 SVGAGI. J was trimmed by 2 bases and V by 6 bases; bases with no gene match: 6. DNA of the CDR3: TGTGCCAGCAGCCGAGGGACAGGGGGGCCCTACGAGCAGTACTTC. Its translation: CASSRGTGGPYEQYF.

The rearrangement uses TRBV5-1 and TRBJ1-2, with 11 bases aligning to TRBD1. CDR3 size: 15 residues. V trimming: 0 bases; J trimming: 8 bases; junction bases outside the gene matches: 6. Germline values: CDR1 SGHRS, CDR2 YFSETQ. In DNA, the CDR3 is TGCGCCAGCAGCTTGGTGCCGGGACAGGGGGACGGCTACACCTTC. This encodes CASSLVPGQGDGYTF.

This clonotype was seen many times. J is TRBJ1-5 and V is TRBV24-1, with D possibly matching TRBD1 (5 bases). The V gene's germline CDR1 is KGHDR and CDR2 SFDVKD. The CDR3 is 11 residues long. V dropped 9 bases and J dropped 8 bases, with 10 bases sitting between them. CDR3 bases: TGTGCCACCGGACATCTGGAGCCCCAGCATTTT. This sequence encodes CATGHLEPQHF.

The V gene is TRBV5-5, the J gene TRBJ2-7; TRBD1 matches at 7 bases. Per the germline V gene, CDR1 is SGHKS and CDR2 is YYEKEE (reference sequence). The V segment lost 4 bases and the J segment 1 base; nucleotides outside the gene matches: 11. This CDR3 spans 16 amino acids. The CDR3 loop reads CASSLSRVGQSYEQYF. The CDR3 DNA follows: TGTGCCAGCAGCCTGAGTCGCGTGGGACAGTCCTACGAGCAGTACTTC.

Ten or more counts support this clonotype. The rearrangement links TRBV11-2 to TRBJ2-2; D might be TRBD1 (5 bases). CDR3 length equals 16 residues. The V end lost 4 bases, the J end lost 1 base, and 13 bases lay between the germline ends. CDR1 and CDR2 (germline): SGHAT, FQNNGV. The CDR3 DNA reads TGTGCCAGCAGCTATAGGGGAAGGCAGAACACCGGGGAGCTGTTTTTT. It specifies CASSYRGRQNTGELFF.

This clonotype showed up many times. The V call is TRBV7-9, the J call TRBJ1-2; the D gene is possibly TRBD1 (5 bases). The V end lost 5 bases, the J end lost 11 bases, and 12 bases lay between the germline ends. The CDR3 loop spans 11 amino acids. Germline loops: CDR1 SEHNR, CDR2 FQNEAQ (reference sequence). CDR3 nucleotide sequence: TGTGCCAGCAGCACGGGGGACCAGTACACCTTC. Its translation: CASSTGDQYTF.

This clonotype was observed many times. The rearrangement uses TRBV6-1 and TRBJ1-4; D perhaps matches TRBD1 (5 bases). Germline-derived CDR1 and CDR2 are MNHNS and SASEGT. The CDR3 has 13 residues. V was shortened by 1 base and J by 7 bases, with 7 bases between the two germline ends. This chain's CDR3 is CASSEVGTEKLFF. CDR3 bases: TGTGCCAGCAGTGAAGTTGGGACTGAAAAACTGTTTTTT.

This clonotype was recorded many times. CDR3 residues: CSACGTAISYEQYF. DNA for the CDR3: TGCAGTGCGTGTGGGACAGCCATCTCCTACGAGCAGTACTTC. This chain uses TRBV20-1 with TRBJ2-7; 7 nucleotides agree with TRBD1. CDR1 DFQATT and CDR2 SNEGSKA come from the germline V gene (reference sequence). The V segment lost 6 bases and the J segment 0 bases; nucleotides outside the gene matches: 8. CDR3 length: 14 residues.

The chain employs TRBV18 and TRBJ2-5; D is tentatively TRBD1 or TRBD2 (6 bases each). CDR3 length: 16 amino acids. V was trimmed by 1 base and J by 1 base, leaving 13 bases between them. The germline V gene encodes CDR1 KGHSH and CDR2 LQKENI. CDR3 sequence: CASSPLHGGPQETQYF. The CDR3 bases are TGTGCCAGCTCACCACTCCACGGGGGCCCCCAAGAGACCCAGTACTTC. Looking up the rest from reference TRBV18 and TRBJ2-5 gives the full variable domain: NAGVMQNPRHLVRRRGQEARLRCSPMKGHSHVYWYRQLPEEGLKFMVYLQKENIIDESGMPKERFSAEFPKEGPSILRIQQVVRGDSAAYFCASSPLHGGPQETQYFGPGTRLLVL.

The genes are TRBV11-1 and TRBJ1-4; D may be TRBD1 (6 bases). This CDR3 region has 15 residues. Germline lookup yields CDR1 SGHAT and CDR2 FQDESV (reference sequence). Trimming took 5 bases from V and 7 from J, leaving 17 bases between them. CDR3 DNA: TGTGCCAGCAGCACCTACAGGGAGGGCGGTGAAAAACTGTTTTTT. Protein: CASSTYREGGEKLFF.

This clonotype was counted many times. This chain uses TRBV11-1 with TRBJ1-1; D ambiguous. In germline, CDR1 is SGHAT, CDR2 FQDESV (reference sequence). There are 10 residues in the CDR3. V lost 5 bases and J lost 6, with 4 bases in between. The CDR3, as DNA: TGTGCCAGCAGCCCACCTGAAGCTTTCTTT. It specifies CASSPPEAFF.

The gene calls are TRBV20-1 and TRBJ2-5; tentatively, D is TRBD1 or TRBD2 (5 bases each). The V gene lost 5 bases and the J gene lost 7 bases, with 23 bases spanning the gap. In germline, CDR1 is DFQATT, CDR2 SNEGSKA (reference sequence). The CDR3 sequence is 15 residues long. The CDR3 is CSAHTGLYPEGTQYF. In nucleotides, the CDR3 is TGCAGTGCTCACACAGGACTCTACCCGGAAGGGACCCAGTACTTC.

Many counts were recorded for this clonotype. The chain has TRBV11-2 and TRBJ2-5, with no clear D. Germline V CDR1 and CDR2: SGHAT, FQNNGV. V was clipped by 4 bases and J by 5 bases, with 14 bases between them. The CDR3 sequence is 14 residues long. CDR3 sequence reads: CASSSLTARETQYF. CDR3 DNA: TGTGCCAGCAGCTCTCTTACCGCAAGGGAGACCCAGTACTTC.

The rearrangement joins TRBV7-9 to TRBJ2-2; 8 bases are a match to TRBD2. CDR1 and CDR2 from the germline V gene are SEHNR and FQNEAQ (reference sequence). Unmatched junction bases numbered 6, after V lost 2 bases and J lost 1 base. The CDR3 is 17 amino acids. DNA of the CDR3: TGTGCCAGCAGCTTAACTAGCGGAGCCCGGAACACCGGGGAGCTGTTTTTT. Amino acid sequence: CASSLTSGARNTGELFF.

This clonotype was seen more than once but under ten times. The CDR3, as DNA: TGTGCCAGCAGTAGAGACGGGGCGGATTCACCTCGTGGGGCCAACGTCCTGACTTTC. This sequence encodes CASSRDGADSPRGANVLTF. This chain joins TRBV6-4 and TRBJ2-6; D may correspond to TRBD1 or TRBD2 (5 bases each). The CDR3 length is 19 residues. Trimming pared 5 bases from V and 3 bases from J, leaving 23 bases between. Germline CDR1 MRHNA, CDR2 SNTAGT.